This T cell receptor beta chain was obtained from a study of shared clonotypes between healthy human individuals. After removal of 5 bases from V and 4 bases from J, the junction contained 10 bases not matched to a gene. The CDR3 sequence is 16 residues long. Germline CDR1 reads SEHNR; CDR2 reads FQNEAQ (reference sequence). Method: immunoSEQ multiplex PCR; TCRdb's copy keeps in-frame clones and lacks some. This sample has roughly 520,000 clones, with approximately 95% found just once. This receptor was obtained from a woman aged 25 to 39 in good health. The sequenced sample was naive CD4+ T cells sorted from blood. The subset denotes: CD45RA+ positively selected. V gene TRBV7-9 combines with J gene TRBJ2-1, with 8 bases aligning to TRBD2. CDR3 sequence reads: CASSPWVSGEYNEQFF. In DNA form, the CDR3 reads TGTGCCAGCAGCCCATGGGTTAGCGGGGAATACAATGAGCAGTTCTTC. The full variable domain, completed using reference TRBV7-9 and TRBJ2-1, is DTGVSQNPRHKITKRGQNVTFRCDPISEHNRLYWYRQTLGQGPEFLTYFQNEAQLEKSRLLSDRFSAERPKGSFSTLEIQRTEQGDSAMYLCASSPWVSGEYNEQFFGPGTRLTVL.